This T cell receptor (beta chain) originates from a study of CD8+CD57+ T cells in acquired aplastic anemia. About the research overall: DNA from sorted CD4+ and CD8+ cells averaged about 3.2 ug. Study-level points and caveats: Controls and patients did not differ significantly in CD8+ Simpson's diversity.

About this clonotype: The antigen is not known.

Deletions cut 5 bases from V and 4 bases from J, with 10 bases between. Germline lookup yields CDR1 KGHDR and CDR2 SFDVKD. This CDR3 is built from 13 residues. Genomic DNA provided the template from which TCR beta VDJ and CDR3 profiles were obtained. TCRdb re-derived calls from the reads in MiXCR, one entry per CDR3 protein. Seen here are around 170,000 distinct CDR3 sequences, under 55% observed once, and the top ten hold around a tenth. By flow cytometry, patients selected for sequencing had shown an expansion of CD8+CD57+ cells. Material: sorted CD4+, CD8+, or CD8+CD57+ T cells (not recorded which) from PBMCs. J is TRBJ2-5 and V is TRBV24-1; D is perhaps TRBD1 (6 bases). The TCR comes from a human donor with aplastic anemia. This CDR3 is CATSGDKVETQYF. In DNA, the CDR3 is TGTGCCACCAGTGGGGACAAGGTAGAGACCCAGTACTTC.